The 24 T cell receptor beta chains listed next were all sequenced from one sample in a study of shared clonotypes between healthy human individuals. Data came from immunoSEQ multiplex PCR; TCRdb stores just in-frame clones and leaves some out. The sample records 2 million to 3 million clones, 93% being singletons. Material for sequencing was naive CD4+ T cells from PBMCs. The subset is: CD45RA+ positively selected. These TCRs come from a young man in good health. Some clones in this sample may be carry-over from other donors' samples.

V and J are TRBV4-2 and TRBJ2-7; D uncertain. In germline, CDR1 is LGHNA, CDR2 YNFKEQ. Trimming left V 1 base short and J 0 bases short, with 10 bases between. This CDR3 comprises 15 residues. The CDR3 DNA reads as TGTGCCAGCAGCCAAGTGGCAGCGAACTCCTACGAGCAGTACTTC. This gives the protein CASSQVAANSYEQYF.

The chain recombines TRBV10-3 with TRBJ2-2, with no clear D. V was clipped by 0 bases and J by 7 bases, with 3 bases between them. The CDR3 has 12 residues. CDR1 is ENHRY, CDR2 SYGVKD, per germline. The DNA for the CDR3 is TGTGCCATCAGTGAGTCGTACGGGGAGCTGTTTTTT. This translates into CAISESYGELFF.

The genes are TRBV5-1 and TRBJ2-2; 7 bases fit TRBD1. With V trimmed by 0 bases and J by 2 bases, 4 bases remained unmatched. The CDR3 covers 16 residues. Germline assignment: CDR1 SGHRS and CDR2 YFSETQ. This CDR3 reads CASSLGEGANTGELFF. CDR3 nucleotides: TGCGCCAGCAGCTTGGGCGAGGGGGCAAACACCGGGGAGCTGTTTTTT.

A word on this clone: The same CDR3 can be traced to other DNA sequences in this sample. The J gene is TRBJ2-5, the V gene TRBV7-3, with 11 bases identical to TRBD2. The V and J ends lost 5 bases and 1 base, in that order; junction bases with no gene match: 3. The CDR3 covers 15 residues. Germline lookup yields CDR1 SGHTA and CDR2 FQGTGA. CDR3 bases: TGTGCCAGCAGCCGAACTAGCGGGAGCCAAGAGACCCAGTACTTC. Protein: CASSRTSGSQETQYF.

This clone appeared once. The rearrangement uses TRBV7-9 and TRBJ1-2; the match to TRBD1 covers 8 bases. J gave up 13 bases and V 5 bases, and 12 bases lay outside the gene matches. The germline CDR1 and CDR2 sequences are SEHNR and FQNEAQ (reference sequence). This CDR3 region has 13 residues. CDR3 sequence reads: CASSPPTGGPGTF. The CDR3 DNA sequence: TGTGCCAGCAGCCCCCCTACAGGGGGGCCAGGCACCTTC.

The CDR3 DNA reads as TGCGCCAGCAGCTATGGGACTAGCGGATTCACAGATACGCAGTATTTT. Amino acids: CASSYGTSGFTDTQYF. V and J are TRBV5-1 and TRBJ2-3, with TRBD2 matching 11 bases. In germline, CDR1 is SGHRS, CDR2 YFSETQ. After removal of 3 bases from V and 2 bases from J, the junction contained 5 bases not matched to a gene. This CDR3 spans 16 amino acids.

V is TRBV28 and J is TRBJ1-1, with a tentative D call TRBD1 (5 bases). Trimming pared 9 bases from V and 0 bases from J, leaving 14 bases between. Germline CDR1 and CDR2: MDHEN and SYDVKM. The CDR3 sequence is 14 residues long. The CDR3 sequence: CASYMPGLNTEAFF. CDR3 bases: TGTGCCAGTTATATGCCGGGGCTGAACACTGAAGCTTTCTTT.

V is TRBV27 and J is TRBJ2-3; no clear D. The length of the CDR3 is 14 residues. V shed 3 bases and J shed 1 base, with 8 bases lying between them. Looked up from germline, CDR1 is MNHEY and CDR2 is SMNVEV (reference sequence). This CDR3 is CASSLTPRTDTQYF. The CDR3 DNA is TGTGCCAGCAGTTTGACCCCCCGCACAGATACGCAGTATTTT.

This sequence joins TRBV28 and TRBJ1-1; TRBD1 matches 9 bases. Germline V gives CDR1 MDHEN, CDR2 SYDVKM. The CDR3 spans 15 residues. Losses at the gene ends were 5 bases for V and 4 bases for J; bases not matched to a gene: 8. The DNA of the CDR3 is TGTGCCAGCAGTCCCCCCGGACAGGGGAGCACTGAAGCTTTCTTT. Amino acids: CASSPPGQGSTEAFF.

In DNA form, the CDR3 reads TGTGCCTGGAGTGTAGTAGGACTAGCGGGTCGGAAGTACTTC. Its protein is CAWSVVGLAGRKYF. The chain combines TRBV30 with TRBJ2-7, with TRBD2 identical over 11 bases. From germline, CDR1 is GTSNPN and CDR2 SVGIG (reference sequence). There are 14 residues in the CDR3. Trimming took 0 bases from V and 11 from J; bases not matched to a gene: 9.

The chain couples TRBV5-8 to TRBJ2-5, with 9 bases fitting TRBD2. CDR3 length: 14 residues. Per the germline V gene, CDR1 is SGHTS and CDR2 is YDEGEE. Trimming cost V 2 bases and J 4 bases; bases outside gene matches: 3. The CDR3 region has the DNA TGTGCCAGCAGCTTCCTAGCGGGGCGAGAGACCCAGTACTTC. Its protein is CASSFLAGRETQYF.

The rearrangement links TRBV27 to TRBJ1-5; no definite D call. CDR3 length: 13 amino acids. Germline V gene data show CDR1 as MNHEY and CDR2 as SMNVEV (reference sequence). The V end was cut by 2 bases, the J end by 3 bases, with 5 bases between. CDR3 residues: CASSLQVNQPQHF. The CDR3 DNA reads TGTGCCAGCAGTTTACAGGTCAATCAGCCCCAGCATTTT.

In this sample, this clone turned up once. The chain joins TRBV15 to TRBJ2-3; 12 bases fit TRBD2. Per the germline V gene, CDR1 is LNHNV and CDR2 is YYDKDF (reference sequence). The CDR3 is made up of 16 amino acids. With V trimmed by 5 bases and J by 5 bases, 8 bases remained unmatched. This chain's CDR3 is CATSQRLAGVKDTQYF. The CDR3 nucleotides are TGTGCCACCAGCCAAAGACTAGCGGGAGTTAAAGATACGCAGTATTTT.

This chain uses TRBV30 with TRBJ2-5; TRBD2 matches 9 bases. Germline CDR1 GTSNPN, CDR2 SVGIG (reference sequence). This CDR3 comprises 20 residues. V dropped 0 bases and J dropped 1; count of bases not matched to a gene: 18. Here the CDR3 DNA reads TGTGCCTGGAGTGTAAGATTCCTCAATGCCGGGACTAGCACCCAAGAGACCCAGTACTTC. This codes for CAWSVRFLNAGTSTQETQYF.

This clone was seen more than once but under ten times. The chain joins TRBV5-4 to TRBJ1-1; no clear D gene. The germline gives CDR1 SGHNT, CDR2 YYREEE (reference sequence). The ends were cut back, 4 bases at V and 6 bases at J, with 13 bases in the middle. CDR3 length: 13 amino acids. The CDR3 sequence is CASSLAGWAEAFF. The CDR3 bases are TGTGCCAGCAGCCTGGCTGGATGGGCTGAAGCTTTCTTT.

This sequence joins TRBV10-3 and TRBJ2-7; possible D gene TRBD1, 6 bases. The ends were cut back, 6 bases at V and 4 bases at J, with 7 bases in the middle. CDR1 and CDR2 (germline): ENHRY, SYGVKD. The CDR3 consists of 11 residues. CDR3 amino acids: CAIRQGYEQYF. DNA of the CDR3: TGTGCCATCAGACAGGGTTACGAGCAGTACTTC.

The chain carries TRBV14 and TRBJ1-3; TRBD1 matches 7 bases. The CDR3 is 14 amino acids. In germline, CDR1 is SGHDN, CDR2 FVKESK. V was pared by 8 bases and J by 0 bases, with 4 bases of the junction left unmatched. The CDR3 spells CASPGTDSGNTIYF. The CDR3 nucleotides are TGTGCCAGCCCCGGGACAGACTCTGGAAACACCATATATTTT.

The genes are TRBV7-3 and TRBJ2-5, with a tentative D call TRBD1 (6 bases). V dropped 0 bases and J dropped 5 bases, with 10 bases sitting between them. CDR1 and CDR2 from the germline V gene are SGHTA and FQGTGA. There are 14 residues in the CDR3. The CDR3 region has the DNA TGTGCCAGCAGCTTAACTTATCAGGGGGAGACCCAGTACTTC. Amino acids: CASSLTYQGETQYF. The full variable domain, in which reference TRBV7-3 and TRBJ2-5 provide the parts outside the CDR3, is GAGVSQTPSNKVTEKGKYVELRCDPISGHTALYWYRQSLGQGPEFLIYFQGTGAADDSGLPNDRFFAVRPEGSVSTLKIQRTERGDSAVYLCASSLTYQGETQYFGPGTRLLVL.

This clone was detected once. V is TRBV28 and J is TRBJ2-2, with D perhaps assigned TRBD1 or TRBD2 (5 bases each). The CDR3 spans 14 residues. CDR1 MDHEN and CDR2 SYDVKM come from the germline V gene. Trimming cost V 3 bases and J 1 base, with 6 bases left between them. The CDR3 protein is CASSFGGNTGELFF. CDR3 coding DNA: TGTGCCAGCAGTTTTGGGGGGAACACCGGGGAGCTGTTTTTT.

The chain is built from TRBV5-1 and TRBJ1-1; 7 bases line up with TRBD1. CDR3 length equals 15 residues. J lost 1 base, V lost 3 bases, and 6 bases had no gene match. Looked up from germline, CDR1 is SGHRS and CDR2 is YFSETQ. CDR3 bases: TGCGCCAGCAGCTACGGGGACAGAGAGAACACTGAAGCTTTCTTT. It translates to CASSYGDRENTEAFF.

The V and J genes are TRBV11-2 and TRBJ2-5; D might be TRBD2 (6 bases). V was clipped by 4 bases and J by 0 bases, with 9 bases between them. Germline V lookup: CDR1 SGHAT, CDR2 FQNNGV. This CDR3 is 14 amino acids long. The chain's CDR3 is CASSWGVYQETQYF. In nucleotides, the CDR3 is TGTGCCAGCAGCTGGGGGGTGTACCAAGAGACCCAGTACTTC. Filled out from reference TRBV11-2 and TRBJ2-5, the complete variable domain reads EAGVAQSPRYKIIEKRQSVAFWCNPISGHATLYWYQQILGQGPKLLIQFQNNGVVDDSQLPKDRFSAERLKGVDSTLKIQPAKLEDSAVYLCASSWGVYQETQYFGPGTRLLVL.

This clone was recorded only once. The chain links TRBV19 to TRBJ2-1, with D perhaps matching TRBD2 (6 bases). Trimming took off 5 bases at V and 0 bases at J, with 17 bases between the two ends. CDR3 length: 17 residues. Germline CDR1 LNHDA, CDR2 SQIVND (reference sequence). Here the CDR3 reads CASSLTLTRTSYNEQFF. The CDR3 coding sequence is TGTGCCAGTAGTTTAACCCTGACTAGAACCTCCTACAATGAGCAGTTCTTC.

The V gene is TRBV5-1, the J gene TRBJ2-2; D possibly corresponds to TRBD2 (6 bases). V was shortened by 6 bases and J by 1 base, with 13 bases between the two germline ends. From germline, CDR1 is SGHRS and CDR2 YFSETQ. The CDR3 runs to 15 residues. The CDR3 here is CASKRDSMNTGELFF. CDR3 nucleotides: TGCGCCAGCAAGAGGGACTCGATGAACACCGGGGAGCTGTTTTTT. Full variable domain (rest looked up from reference TRBV5-1 and TRBJ2-2): KAGVTQTPRYLIKTRGQQVTLSCSPISGHRSVSWYQQTPGQGLQFLFEYFSETQRNKGNFPGRFSGRQFSNSRSEMNVSTLELGDSALYLCASKRDSMNTGELFFGEGSRLTVL.

This chain uses TRBV10-3 with TRBJ2-4; 7 nucleotides agree with TRBD1. Trimming removed 6 bases from V and 9 bases from J; junction bases left unmatched: 8. CDR3 length equals 13 residues. CDR1 and CDR2 from the germline V gene are ENHRY and SYGVKD. CDR3 sequence (DNA): TGTGCCATCAGCCAGGGGGACGCGGGCATTCAGTACTTC. It encodes CAISQGDAGIQYF.